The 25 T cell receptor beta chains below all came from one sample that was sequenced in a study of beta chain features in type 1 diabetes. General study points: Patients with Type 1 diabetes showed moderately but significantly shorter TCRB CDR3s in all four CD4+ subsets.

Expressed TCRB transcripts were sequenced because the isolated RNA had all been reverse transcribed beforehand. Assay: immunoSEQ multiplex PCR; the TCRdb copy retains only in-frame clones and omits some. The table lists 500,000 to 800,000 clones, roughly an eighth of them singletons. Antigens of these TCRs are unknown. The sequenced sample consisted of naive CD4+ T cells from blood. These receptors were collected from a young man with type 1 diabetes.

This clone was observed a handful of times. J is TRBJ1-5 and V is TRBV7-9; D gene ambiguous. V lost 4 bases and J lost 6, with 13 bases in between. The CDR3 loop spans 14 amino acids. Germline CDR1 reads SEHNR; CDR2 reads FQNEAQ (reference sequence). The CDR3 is CASSSLQDGQPQHF. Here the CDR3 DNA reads TGTGCCAGCAGCTCCCTTCAAGATGGTCAGCCCCAGCATTTT.

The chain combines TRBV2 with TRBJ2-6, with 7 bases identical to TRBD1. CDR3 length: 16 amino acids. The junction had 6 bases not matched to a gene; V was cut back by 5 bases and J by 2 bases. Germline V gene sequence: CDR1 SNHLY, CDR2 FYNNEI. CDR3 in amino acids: CASSTRTGPGANVLTF. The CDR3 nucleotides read TGTGCCAGCAGTACCCGGACAGGACCTGGGGCCAACGTCCTGACTTTC.

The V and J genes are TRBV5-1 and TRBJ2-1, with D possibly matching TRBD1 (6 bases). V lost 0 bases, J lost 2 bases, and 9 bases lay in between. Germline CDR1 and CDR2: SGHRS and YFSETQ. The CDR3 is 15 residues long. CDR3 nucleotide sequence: TGCGCCAGCAGCTTGGGGACAGAGGCCTACAATGAGCAGTTCTTC. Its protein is CASSLGTEAYNEQFF.

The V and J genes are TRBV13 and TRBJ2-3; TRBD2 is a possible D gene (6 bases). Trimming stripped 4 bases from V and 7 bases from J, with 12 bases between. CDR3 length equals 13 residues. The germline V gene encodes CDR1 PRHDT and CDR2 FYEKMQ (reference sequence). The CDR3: CASSSPGTYTQYF. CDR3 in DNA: TGTGCCAGCAGCTCTCCCGGGACTTATACGCAGTATTTT.

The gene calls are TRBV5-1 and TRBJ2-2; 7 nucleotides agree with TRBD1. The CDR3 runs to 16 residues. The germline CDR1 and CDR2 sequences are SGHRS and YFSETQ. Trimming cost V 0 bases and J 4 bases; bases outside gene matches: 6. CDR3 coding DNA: TGCGCCAGCAGCTTGGTGGAACAGGGGAGCACCGGGGAGCTGTTTTTT. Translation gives CASSLVEQGSTGELFF. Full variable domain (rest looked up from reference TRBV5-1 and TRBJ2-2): KAGVTQTPRYLIKTRGQQVTLSCSPISGHRSVSWYQQTPGQGLQFLFEYFSETQRNKGNFPGRFSGRQFSNSRSEMNVSTLELGDSALYLCASSLVEQGSTGELFFGEGSRLTVL.

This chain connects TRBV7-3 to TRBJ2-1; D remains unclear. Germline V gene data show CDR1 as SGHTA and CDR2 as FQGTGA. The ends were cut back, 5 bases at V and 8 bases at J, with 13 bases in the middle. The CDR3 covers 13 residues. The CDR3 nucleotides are TGTGCCAGCAGCGCTCGCCCACGCGATGAGCAGTTCTTC. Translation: CASSARPRDEQFF.

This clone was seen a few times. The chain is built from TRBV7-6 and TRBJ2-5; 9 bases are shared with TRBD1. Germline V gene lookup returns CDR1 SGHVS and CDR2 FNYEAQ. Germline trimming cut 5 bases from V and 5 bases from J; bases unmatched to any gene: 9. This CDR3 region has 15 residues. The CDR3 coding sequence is TGTGCCAGCAGCGCCCGGACAGGGGAGGTGGAGACCCAGTACTTC. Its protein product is CASSARTGEVETQYF.

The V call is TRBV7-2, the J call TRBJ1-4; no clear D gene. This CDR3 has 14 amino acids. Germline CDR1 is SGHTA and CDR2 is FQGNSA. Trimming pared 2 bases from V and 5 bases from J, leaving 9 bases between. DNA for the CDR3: TGTGCCAGCAGCTTACGGCGGTTGAATGAAAAACTGTTTTTT. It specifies CASSLRRLNEKLFF.

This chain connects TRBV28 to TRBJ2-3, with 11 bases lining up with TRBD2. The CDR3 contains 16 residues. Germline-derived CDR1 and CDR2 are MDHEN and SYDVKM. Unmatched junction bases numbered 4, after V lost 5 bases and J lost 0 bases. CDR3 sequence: CASSTSGGPSTDTQYF. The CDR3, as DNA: TGTGCCAGCAGTACTAGCGGGGGCCCGAGCACAGATACGCAGTATTTT.

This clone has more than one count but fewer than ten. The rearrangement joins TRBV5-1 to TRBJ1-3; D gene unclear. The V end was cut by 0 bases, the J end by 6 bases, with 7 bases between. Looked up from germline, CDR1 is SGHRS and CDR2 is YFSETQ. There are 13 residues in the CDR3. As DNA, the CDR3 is TGCGCCAGCAGCTTGGGTGTCGAAAACACCATATATTTT. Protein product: CASSLGVENTIYF.

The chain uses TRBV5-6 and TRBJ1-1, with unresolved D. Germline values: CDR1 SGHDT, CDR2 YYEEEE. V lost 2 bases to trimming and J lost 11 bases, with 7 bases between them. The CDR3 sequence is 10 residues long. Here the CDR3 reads CASSFFRAFF. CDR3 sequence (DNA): TGTGCCAGCAGCTTCTTTCGGGCTTTCTTT.

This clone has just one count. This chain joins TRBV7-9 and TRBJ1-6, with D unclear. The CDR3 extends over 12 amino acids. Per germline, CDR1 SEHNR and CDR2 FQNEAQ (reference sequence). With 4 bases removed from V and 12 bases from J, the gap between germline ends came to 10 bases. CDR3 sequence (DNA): TGTGCCAGCAGCTCATCAGACCTACCCCTCCACTTT. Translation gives CASSSSDLPLHF.

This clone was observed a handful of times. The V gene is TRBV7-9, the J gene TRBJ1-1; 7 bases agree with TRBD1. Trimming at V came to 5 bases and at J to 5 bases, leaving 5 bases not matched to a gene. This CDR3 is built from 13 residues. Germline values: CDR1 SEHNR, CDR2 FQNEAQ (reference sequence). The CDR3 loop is CASSRPGGTEAFF. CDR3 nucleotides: TGTGCCAGCAGCCGGCCAGGGGGGACTGAAGCTTTCTTT.

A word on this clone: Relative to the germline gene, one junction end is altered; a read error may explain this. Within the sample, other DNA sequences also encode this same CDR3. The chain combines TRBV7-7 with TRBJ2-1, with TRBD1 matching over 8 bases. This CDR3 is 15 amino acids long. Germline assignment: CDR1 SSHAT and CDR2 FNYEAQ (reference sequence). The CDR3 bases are TGTGCTAGCAGCGCATACGGACAGGGAGTAAATGAACAGTTCTTC. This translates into CASSAYGQGVNEQFF.

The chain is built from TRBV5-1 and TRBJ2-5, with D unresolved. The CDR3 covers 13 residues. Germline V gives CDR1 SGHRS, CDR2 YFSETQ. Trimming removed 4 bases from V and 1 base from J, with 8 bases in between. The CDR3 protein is CASSTNTQETQYF. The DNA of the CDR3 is TGCGCCAGCAGCACCAATACCCAAGAGACCCAGTACTTC.

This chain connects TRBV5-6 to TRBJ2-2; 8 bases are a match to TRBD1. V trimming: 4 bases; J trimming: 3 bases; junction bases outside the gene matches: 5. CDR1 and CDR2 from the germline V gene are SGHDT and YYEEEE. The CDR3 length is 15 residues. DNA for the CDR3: TGTGCCAGCAGCGAGGACAGGGAGGACACCGGGGAGCTGTTTTTT. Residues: CASSEDREDTGELFF.

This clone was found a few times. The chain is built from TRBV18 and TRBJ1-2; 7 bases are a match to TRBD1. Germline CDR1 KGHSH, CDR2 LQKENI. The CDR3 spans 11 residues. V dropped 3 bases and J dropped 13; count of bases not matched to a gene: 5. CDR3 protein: CASSPFRTGTF. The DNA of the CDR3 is TGTGCCAGCTCACCTTTCAGGACAGGCACCTTC.

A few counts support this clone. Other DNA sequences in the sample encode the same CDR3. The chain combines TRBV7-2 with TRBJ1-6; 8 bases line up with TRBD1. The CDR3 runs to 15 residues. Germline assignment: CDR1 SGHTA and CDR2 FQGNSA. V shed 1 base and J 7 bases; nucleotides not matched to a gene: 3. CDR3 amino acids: CASSLVGTGNSPLHF. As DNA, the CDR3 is TGTGCCAGCAGCTTAGTTGGGACAGGAAATTCACCCCTCCACTTT.

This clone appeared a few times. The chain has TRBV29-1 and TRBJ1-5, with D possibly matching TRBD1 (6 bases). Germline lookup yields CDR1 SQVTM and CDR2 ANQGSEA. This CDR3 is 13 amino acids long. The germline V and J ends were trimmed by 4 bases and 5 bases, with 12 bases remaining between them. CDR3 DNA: TGCAGCGTTGCCGGGACAAGCGATCAGCCCCAGCATTTT. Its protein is CSVAGTSDQPQHF.

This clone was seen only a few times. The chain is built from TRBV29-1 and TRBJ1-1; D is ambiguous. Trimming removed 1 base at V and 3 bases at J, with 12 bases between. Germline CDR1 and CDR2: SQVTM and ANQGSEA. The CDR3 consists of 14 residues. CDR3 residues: CSVEASAWDTEAFF. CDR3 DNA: TGCAGCGTTGAAGCGTCGGCCTGGGACACTGAAGCTTTCTTT.

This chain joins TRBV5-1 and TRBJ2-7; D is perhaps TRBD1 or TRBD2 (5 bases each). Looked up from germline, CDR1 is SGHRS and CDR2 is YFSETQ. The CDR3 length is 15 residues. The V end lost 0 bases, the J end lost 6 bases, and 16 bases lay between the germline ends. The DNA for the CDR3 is TGCGCCAGCAGCTTGGCCGGGGCCTCATACTCCGAGCAGTACTTC. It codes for CASSLAGASYSEQYF.

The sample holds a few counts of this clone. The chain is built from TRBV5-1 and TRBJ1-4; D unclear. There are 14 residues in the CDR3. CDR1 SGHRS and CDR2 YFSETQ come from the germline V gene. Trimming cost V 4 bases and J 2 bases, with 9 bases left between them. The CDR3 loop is CASSEGPTNEKLFF. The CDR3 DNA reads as TGCGCCAGCAGCGAAGGGCCCACTAATGAAAAACTGTTTTTT.

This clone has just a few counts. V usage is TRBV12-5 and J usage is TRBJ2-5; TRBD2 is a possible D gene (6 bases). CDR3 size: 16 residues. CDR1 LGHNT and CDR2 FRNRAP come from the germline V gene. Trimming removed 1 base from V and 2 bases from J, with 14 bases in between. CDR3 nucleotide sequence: TGTGCTAGTGGTTTGGCGGGACTGGAGGTACAAGAGACCCAGTACTTC. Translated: CASGLAGLEVQETQYF.

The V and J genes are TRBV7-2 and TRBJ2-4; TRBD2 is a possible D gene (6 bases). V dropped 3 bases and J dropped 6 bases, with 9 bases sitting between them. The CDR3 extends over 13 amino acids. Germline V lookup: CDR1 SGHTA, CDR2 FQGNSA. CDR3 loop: CASSLGGSNIQYF. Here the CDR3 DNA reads TGTGCCAGCAGCTTGGGGGGTTCAAACATTCAGTACTTC.

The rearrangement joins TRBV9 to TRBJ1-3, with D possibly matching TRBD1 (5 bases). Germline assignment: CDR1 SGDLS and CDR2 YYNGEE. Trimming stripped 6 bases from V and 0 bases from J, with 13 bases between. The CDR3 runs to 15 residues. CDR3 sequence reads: CASTRPGNSGNTIYF. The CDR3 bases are TGTGCCAGCACGAGGCCAGGGAACTCTGGAAACACCATATATTTT. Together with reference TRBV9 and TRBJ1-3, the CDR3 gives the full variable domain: DSGVTQTPKHLITATGQRVTLRCSPRSGDLSVYWYQQSLDQGLQFLIQYYNGEERAKGNILERFSAQQFPDLHSELNLSSLELGDSALYFCASTRPGNSGNTIYFGEGSWLTVV.